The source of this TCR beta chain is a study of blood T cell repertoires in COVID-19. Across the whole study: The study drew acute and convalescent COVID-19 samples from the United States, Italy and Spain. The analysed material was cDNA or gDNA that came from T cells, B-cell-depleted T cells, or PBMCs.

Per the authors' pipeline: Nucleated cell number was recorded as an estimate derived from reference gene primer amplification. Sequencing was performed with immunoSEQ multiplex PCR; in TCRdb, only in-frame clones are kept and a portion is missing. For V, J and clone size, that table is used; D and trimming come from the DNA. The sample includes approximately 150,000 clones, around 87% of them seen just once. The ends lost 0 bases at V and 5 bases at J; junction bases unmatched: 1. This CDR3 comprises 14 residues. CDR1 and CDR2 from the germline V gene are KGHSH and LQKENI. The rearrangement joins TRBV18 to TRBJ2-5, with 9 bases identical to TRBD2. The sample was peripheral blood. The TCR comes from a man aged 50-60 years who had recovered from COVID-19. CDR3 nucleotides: TGTGCCAGCTCACCACCAGCGGGAGGTGAGACCCAGTACTTC. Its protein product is CASSPPAGGETQYF.